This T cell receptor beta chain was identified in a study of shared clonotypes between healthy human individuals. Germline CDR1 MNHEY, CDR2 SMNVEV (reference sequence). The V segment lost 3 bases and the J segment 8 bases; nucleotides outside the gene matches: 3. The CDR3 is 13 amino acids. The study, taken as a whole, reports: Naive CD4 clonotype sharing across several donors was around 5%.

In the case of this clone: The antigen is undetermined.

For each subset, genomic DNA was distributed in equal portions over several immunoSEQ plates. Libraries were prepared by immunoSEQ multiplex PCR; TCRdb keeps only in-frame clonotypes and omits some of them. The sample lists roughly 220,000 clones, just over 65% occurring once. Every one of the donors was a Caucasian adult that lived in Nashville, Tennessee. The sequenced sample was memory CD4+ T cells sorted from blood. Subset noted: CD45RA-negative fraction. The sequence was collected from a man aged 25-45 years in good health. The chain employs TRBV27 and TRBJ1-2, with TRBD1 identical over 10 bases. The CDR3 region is CASSFGTGVGYTF. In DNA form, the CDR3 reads TGTGCCAGCAGTTTCGGGACAGGGGTCGGCTACACCTTC.